The clone carrying this T cell receptor beta chain was seen a handful of times. Germline and junction disagree at one end, which may indicate a read error. These data originate in a study of T cells in Graves' hyperthyroidism and ophthalmopathy. CDR3 size: 15 residues. The germline CDR1 and CDR2 sequences are SGHAT and FQNNGV. The source material, RNA transcripts, was used to amplify TCR beta CDR3 regions. Carried out on the TCR CDR3, a first-round RT-PCR used the HTBI primer set. Each CDR3 protein gets one entry after TCRdb re-called the multiplex PCR reads with MiXCR. This repertoire shows roughly 700,000 distinct CDR3 sequences, 15% to 20% found once; its top ten account for about a sixth.

The clonotype originates from a man aged 50-59 years with Graves' hyperthyroidism. This chain connects TRBV11-2 to TRBJ1-4; 8 bases fit TRBD1. Sequencing used blood. The CDR3 here is CASGLDWTGKEKLFF. The DNA of the CDR3 is TGTGCCAGCGGCTTAGACTGGACAGGGAAGGAAAAACTGTTTTTT.